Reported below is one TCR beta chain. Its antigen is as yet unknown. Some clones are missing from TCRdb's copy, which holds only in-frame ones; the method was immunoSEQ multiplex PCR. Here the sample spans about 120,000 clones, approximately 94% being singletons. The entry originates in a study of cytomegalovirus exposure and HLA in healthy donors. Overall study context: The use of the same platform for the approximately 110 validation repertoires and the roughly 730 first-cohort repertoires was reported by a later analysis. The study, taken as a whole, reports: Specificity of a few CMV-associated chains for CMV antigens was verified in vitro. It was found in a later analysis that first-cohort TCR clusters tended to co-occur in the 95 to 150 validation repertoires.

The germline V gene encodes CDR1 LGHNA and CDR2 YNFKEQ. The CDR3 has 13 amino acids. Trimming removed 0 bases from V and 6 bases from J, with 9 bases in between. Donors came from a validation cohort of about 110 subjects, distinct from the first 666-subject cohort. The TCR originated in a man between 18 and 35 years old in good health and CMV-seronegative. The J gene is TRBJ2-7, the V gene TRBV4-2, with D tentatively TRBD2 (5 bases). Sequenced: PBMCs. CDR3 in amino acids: CASSQEGRSEQYF. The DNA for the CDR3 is TGTGCCAGCAGCCAAGAGGGGAGATCCGAGCAGTACTTC.